The 9 T cell receptor beta chains reported below all come from one sample, sequenced in a study of blood T cell repertoires in COVID-19. Only in-frame clones appear in the TCRdb table, and some are missing; sequencing was by immunoSEQ multiplex PCR. The sample contains 200,000 or so clones, 89% of which appear only once. Sequencing used peripheral blood. The receptors stem from a man aged 60-69 years who had recovered from COVID-19.

V usage is TRBV9 and J usage is TRBJ1-3; TRBD1 matches at 8 bases. Germline assignment: CDR1 SGDLS and CDR2 YYNGEE. The J segment lost 5 bases and the V segment lost 0 bases, leaving 4 bases of the junction unmatched. The CDR3 has 15 residues. The DNA for the CDR3 is TGTGCCAGCAGCGTAGCTGGACAGGGAAGAAACACCATATATTTT. It codes for CASSVAGQGRNTIYF. The variable domain in full, completed from reference TRBV9 and TRBJ1-3, reads DSGVTQTPKHLITATGQRVTLRCSPRSGDLSVYWYQQSLDQGLQFLIQYYNGEERAKGNILERFSAQQFPDLHSELNLSSLELGDSALYFCASSVAGQGRNTIYFGEGSWLTVV.

V is TRBV9 and J is TRBJ2-2; D may be TRBD1 (6 bases). Germline V CDR1 and CDR2: SGDLS, YYNGEE. V lost 0 bases, J lost 1 base, and 13 bases lay in between. CDR3 size: 17 residues. The CDR3: CASSVEAGRGNTGELFF. The CDR3 DNA sequence: TGTGCCAGCAGCGTAGAGGCGGGCAGGGGGAACACCGGGGAGCTGTTTTTT.

This clone showed up just a few times. The chain is built from TRBV15 and TRBJ1-2; 9 bases match TRBD1. With 2 bases clipped from V and 4 bases from J, the junction kept 14 bases outside the gene matches. Germline CDR1 LNHNV, CDR2 YYDKDF (reference sequence). The CDR3 has 18 residues. The CDR3 DNA reads as TGTGCCACCAGCAGACGGGGACAGGGACCCCGTGGGGGCTATGGCTACACCTTC. Amino acid sequence: CATSRRGQGPRGGYGYTF.

This clone has only one observation. The chain joins TRBV30 to TRBJ1-6; D is uncertain. V lost 0 bases and J 7 bases, leaving 7 bases between the germline ends. The germline CDR1 and CDR2 sequences are GTSNPN and SVGIG (reference sequence). This CDR3 contains 13 residues. CDR3 bases: TGTGCCTGGAGTGTTCTACCGAATTCACCCCTCCACTTT. Protein sequence: CAWSVLPNSPLHF. Full variable domain (remainder filled in from reference TRBV30 and TRBJ1-6): SQTIHQWPATLVQPVGSPLSLECTVEGTSNPNLYWYRQAAGRGLQLLFYSVGIGQISSEVPQNLSASRPQDRQFILSSKKLLLSDSGFYLCAWSVLPNSPLHFGNGTRLTVT.

The CDR3 protein is CASSSGDRGYTEAFF. Here the CDR3 DNA reads TGTGCCAGCAGCTCGGGCGACAGGGGGTACACTGAAGCTTTCTTT. The chain carries TRBV5-4 and TRBJ1-1, with 9 positions matching TRBD1. The CDR3 extends over 15 amino acids. The trim removed 3 bases at V and 3 bases at J, leaving 6 bases unmatched. Germline V gene sequence: CDR1 SGHNT, CDR2 YYREEE (reference sequence). Full variable domain (missing parts from reference TRBV5-4 and TRBJ1-1): ETGVTQSPTHLIKTRGQQVTLRCSSQSGHNTVSWYQQALGQGPQFIFQYYREEENGRGNFPPRFSGLQFPNYSSELNVNALELDDSALYLCASSSGDRGYTEAFFGQGTRLTVV.

The genes are TRBV6-1 and TRBJ2-3, with 8 bases aligning to TRBD1. With V trimmed by 3 bases and J by 8 bases, 16 bases remained unmatched. In germline, CDR1 is MNHNS, CDR2 SASEGT. There are 17 residues in the CDR3. CDR3 region: CASSDRTGPSKVVTQYF. The CDR3 DNA sequence: TGTGCCAGCAGTGACAGGACAGGGCCTTCGAAGGTGGTTACGCAGTATTTT.

This clone has ten or more counts. The V and J genes are TRBV29-1 and TRBJ2-5; 7 nucleotides align to TRBD1. Per the germline V gene, CDR1 is SQVTM and CDR2 is ANQGSEA. Trimming removed 6 bases from V and 2 bases from J; junction bases left unmatched: 9. This CDR3 has 14 residues. The CDR3 DNA sequence: TGCAGCGTAAGAGGACAGGACCAGCAAGAGACCCAGTACTTC. It codes for CSVRGQDQQETQYF.

V gene TRBV12-3 or TRBV12-4 combines with J gene TRBJ1-1, with TRBD1 as a possible D gene (5 bases). V was pared by 4 bases and J by 10 bases, with 10 bases between. The CDR3 is 11 amino acids. The CDR3 coding sequence is TGTGCCAGCAGTTCCGCAGGGATAGCTTTCTTT. Its protein is CASSSAGIAFF.

The chain combines TRBV12-5 with TRBJ2-5, with 7 bases fitting TRBD1. CDR3 length equals 14 residues. Per the germline V gene, CDR1 is LGHNT and CDR2 is FRNRAP. V shed 5 bases, J shed 5 bases, and the junction held 8 bases outside the gene matches. CDR3: CASGPTGVEETQYF. DNA of the CDR3: TGTGCTAGTGGTCCAACAGGGGTGGAGGAGACCCAGTACTTC.